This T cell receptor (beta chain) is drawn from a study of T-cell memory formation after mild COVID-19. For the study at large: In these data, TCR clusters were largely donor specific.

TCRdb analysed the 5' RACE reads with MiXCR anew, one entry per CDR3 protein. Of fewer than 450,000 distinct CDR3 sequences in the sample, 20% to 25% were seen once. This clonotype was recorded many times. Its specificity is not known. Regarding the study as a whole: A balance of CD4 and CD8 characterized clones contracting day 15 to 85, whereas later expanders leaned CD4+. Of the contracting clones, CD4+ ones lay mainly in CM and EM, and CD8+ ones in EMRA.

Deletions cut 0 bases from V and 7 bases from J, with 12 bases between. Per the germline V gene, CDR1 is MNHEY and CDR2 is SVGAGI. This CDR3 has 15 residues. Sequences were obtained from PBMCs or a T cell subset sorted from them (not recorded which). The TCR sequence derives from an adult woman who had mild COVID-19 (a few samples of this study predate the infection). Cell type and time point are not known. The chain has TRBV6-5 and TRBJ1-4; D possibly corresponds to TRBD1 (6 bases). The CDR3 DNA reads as TGTGCCAGCAGTTACTCGCCGGGGGGCGGTGAAAAACTGTTTTTT. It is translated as CASSYSPGGGEKLFF.